A single sample gave rise to the 28 T cell receptor beta chains below, sequenced in a study of technical replicates of blood from several donors (dated by TCRdb to about 2017). The protocol used for the library was the immunoSEQ multiplex PCR assay. Here the immuneACCESS table is served through TCRdb, limited to in-frame sequences with V and J called. Missing clones are a known gap in these copies; in checked studies unresolved V genes cover under half, and the rest lacks a known reason. The sample table lists about 82,000 clones, 96% of them with a count of one. The ten largest clones capture approximately 0.41% of the sample. Source material: T cells isolated from PBMCs. The receptors originated from a human donor in good health.

This clone was seen a few times. The chain has TRBV9 and TRBJ2-1, with D unclear. CDR1 and CDR2 (germline): SGDLS, YYNGEE. This CDR3 spans 12 amino acids. Trimming removed 0 bases from V and 7 bases from J, with 5 bases in between. CDR3 in amino acids: CASSVDMNEQFF. The CDR3 nucleotides read TGTGCCAGCAGCGTAGATATGAATGAGCAGTTCTTC.

The chain joins TRBV6-6 to TRBJ2-5; 14 bases map to TRBD2. This CDR3 has 16 residues. The V segment lost 4 bases and the J segment 5 bases; nucleotides outside the gene matches: 6. Germline V CDR1 and CDR2: MNHNY, SVGAGI (reference sequence). CDR3 DNA: TGTGCCAGCAGTTTGGGACTAGCGGGAGTGGAGGAGACCCAGTACTTC. Translation gives CASSLGLAGVEETQYF.

This sequence joins TRBV5-1 and TRBJ1-2, with 7 bases matching TRBD1. Trimming cost V 1 base and J 0 bases; bases outside gene matches: 0. The CDR3 sequence is 14 residues long. Germline V gives CDR1 SGHRS, CDR2 YFSETQ. As DNA, the CDR3 is TGCGCCAGCAGCTTGACAGGGGCTAACTATGGCTACACCTTC. Translating it yields CASSLTGANYGYTF. Full variable domain (remainder filled in from reference TRBV5-1 and TRBJ1-2): KAGVTQTPRYLIKTRGQQVTLSCSPISGHRSVSWYQQTPGQGLQFLFEYFSETQRNKGNFPGRFSGRQFSNSRSEMNVSTLELGDSALYLCASSLTGANYGYTFGSGTRLTVV.

This chain joins TRBV30 and TRBJ2-7; tentatively, D is TRBD2 (6 bases). CDR1 and CDR2 (germline): GTSNPN, SVGIG (reference sequence). Trimming shortened V by 4 bases and J by 7 bases, and 14 bases separated the two germline ends. The CDR3 loop spans 12 amino acids. The CDR3 nucleotides read TGTGCCTGGATCAATGCGGCGGGGGAGCAGTACTTC. This encodes CAWINAAGEQYF.

The chain combines TRBV2 with TRBJ2-7, with 8 bases aligning to TRBD2. The CDR3 contains 15 residues. Germline-derived CDR1 and CDR2 are SNHLY and FYNNEI. Trimming cost V 9 bases and J 2 bases; bases outside gene matches: 12. CDR3 residues: CARTGLAGRTYEQYF. The CDR3 region has the DNA TGTGCCAGAACTGGTTTAGCGGGAAGGACCTACGAGCAGTACTTC. The full variable domain, completed using reference TRBV2 and TRBJ2-7, is EPEVTQTPSHQVTQMGQEVILRCVPISNHLYFYWYRQILGQKVEFLVSFYNNEISEKSEIFDDQFSVERPDGSNFTLKIRSTKLEDSAMYFCARTGLAGRTYEQYFGPGTRLTVT.

The V gene is TRBV11-3, the J gene TRBJ2-2; a weak D match, TRBD2 (6 bases). V was shortened by 2 bases and J by 6 bases, with 13 bases between the two germline ends. This CDR3 region has 15 residues. Germline CDR1 is SGHNT and CDR2 is YENEEA. CDR3 residues: CASSLRDGGAGELFF. CDR3 sequence (DNA): TGTGCCAGCAGCTTAAGGGACGGAGGGGCCGGGGAGCTGTTTTTT.

The V call is TRBV11-2, the J call TRBJ2-7, with 9 bases lining up with TRBD2. The CDR3 has 15 amino acids. The V segment lost 1 base and the J segment 4 bases; nucleotides outside the gene matches: 5. Germline assignment: CDR1 SGHAT and CDR2 FQNNGV. The CDR3 spells CASSLGGSGSYEQYF. The CDR3 DNA reads TGTGCCAGCAGCTTAGGTGGTAGCGGGAGTTACGAGCAGTACTTC.

This chain uses TRBV5-1 with TRBJ1-1; maybe TRBD1 (5 bases). The CDR3 contains 14 residues. Trimming cost V 3 bases and J 6 bases, with 15 bases left between them. Per the germline V gene, CDR1 is SGHRS and CDR2 is YFSETQ. This chain's CDR3 is CASSWGREGPEAFF. The CDR3 bases are TGCGCCAGCAGCTGGGGGAGGGAAGGGCCTGAAGCTTTCTTT.

The rearrangement uses TRBV7-3 and TRBJ2-2; no firm D call. Germline values: CDR1 SGHTA, CDR2 FQGTGA. The CDR3 runs 14 residues. Trimming cost V 2 bases and J 0 bases, with 4 bases left between them. DNA for the CDR3: TGTGCCAGCAGCTTACAGGCGAACACCGGGGAGCTGTTTTTT. Amino acid sequence: CASSLQANTGELFF.

The rearrangement links TRBV4-3 to TRBJ2-5, with D hard to call. Germline-derived CDR1 and CDR2 are LGHNA and YSLEER. V lost 0 bases and J 5 bases, leaving 13 bases between the germline ends. The CDR3 runs to 15 residues. Here the CDR3 DNA reads TGCGCCAGCAGCCAAGATCTGGCCCGCGGTGAGACCCAGTACTTC. Encoded protein: CASSQDLARGETQYF.

This clone appeared once. This sequence joins TRBV13 and TRBJ2-7; D not resolved. CDR1 and CDR2 (germline): PRHDT, FYEKMQ (reference sequence). V lost 5 bases, J lost 2 bases, and 4 bases lay in between. CDR3 length: 11 residues. The CDR3 region has the DNA TGTGCCAGCAGCCTTACCTACGAGCAGTACTTC. This sequence encodes CASSLTYEQYF.

V usage is TRBV9 and J usage is TRBJ1-5; 7 bases are a match to TRBD1. The germline CDR1 and CDR2 sequences are SGDLS and YYNGEE. V was pared by 2 bases and J by 3 bases, with 2 bases of the junction left unmatched. This CDR3 region has 14 residues. The CDR3 spells CASSVTGVNQPQHF. In DNA form, the CDR3 reads TGTGCCAGCAGCGTTACAGGGGTCAATCAGCCCCAGCATTTT.

On this clone itself: Other DNA variants within this sample encode the same CDR3. The V and J genes are TRBV28 and TRBJ1-1, with D unresolved. The CDR3 is made up of 11 amino acids. Deletions cut 3 bases from V and 5 bases from J, with 4 bases between. Germline CDR1 is MDHEN and CDR2 is SYDVKM. The CDR3 coding sequence is TGTGCCAGCAGTTTTCCTACTGAAGCTTTCTTT. This encodes CASSFPTEAFF.

The rearrangement uses TRBV28 and TRBJ1-2; D call uncertain. CDR3 length: 13 residues. In germline, CDR1 is MDHEN, CDR2 SYDVKM. V lost 6 bases to trimming and J lost 3 bases, with 11 bases between them. This CDR3 is CASSVRAYYGYTF. The CDR3 DNA follows: TGTGCCAGCAGCGTGAGGGCGTACTATGGCTACACCTTC.

This rearrangement joins TRBV29-1 to TRBJ2-3, with D unclear. CDR3 length: 12 amino acids. Looked up from germline, CDR1 is SQVTM and CDR2 is ANQGSEA. V was clipped by 8 bases and J by 0 bases, with 9 bases between them. The CDR3 nucleotides read TGCAGCTCGAGGCTGAGCACAGATACGCAGTATTTT. Its translation is CSSRLSTDTQYF.

The chain employs TRBV2 and TRBJ2-1; D possibly corresponds to TRBD1 (5 bases). V lost 8 bases, J lost 2 bases, and 7 bases lay in between. Germline-derived CDR1 and CDR2 are SNHLY and FYNNEI. The CDR3 is 12 residues long. CDR3 residues: CASSGTYNEQFF. CDR3 nucleotide sequence: TGTGCCAGCTCAGGGACCTACAATGAGCAGTTCTTC.

The chain is built from TRBV25-1 and TRBJ1-1; D is uncertain. CDR1 is MGHDK, CDR2 SYGVNS, per germline. This CDR3 region has 16 residues. Between the trimmed V and J ends, which lost 1 base and 1 base, there was a span of 13 bases. The CDR3, as DNA: TGTGCCAGCAGTGAATTCACGGGAGAGGGGAACACTGAAGCTTTCTTT. Translating gives CASSEFTGEGNTEAFF.

The chain uses TRBV19 and TRBJ2-7, with 8 nucleotides matching TRBD1. The CDR3 is 14 amino acids. The germline V gene has CDR1 LNHDA and CDR2 SQIVND (reference sequence). V was clipped by 4 bases and J by 3 bases; unmatched bases: 5. CDR3 sequence reads: CASSRSGGSYEQYF. DNA for the CDR3: TGTGCCAGTAGTAGGTCAGGGGGCAGCTACGAGCAGTACTTC. Variable domain in full (rest from reference TRBV19 and TRBJ2-7): DGGITQSPKYLFRKEGQNVTLSCEQNLNHDAMYWYRQDPGQGLRLIYYSQIVNDFQKGDIAEGYSVSREKKESFPLTVTSAQKNPTAFYLCASSRSGGSYEQYFGPGTRLTVT.

The rearrangement links TRBV6-4 to TRBJ1-5, with 9 bases aligning to TRBD1. V trimming: 6 bases; J trimming: 3 bases; junction bases outside the gene matches: 6. The CDR3 loop spans 15 amino acids. Germline CDR1 and CDR2: MRHNA and SNTAGT. CDR3 loop: CASRQGASPNQPQHF. CDR3 bases: TGTGCCAGCAGACAGGGGGCATCTCCCAATCAGCCCCAGCATTTT.

CDR3 loop: CASSHDRGYGYTF. In DNA, the CDR3 is TGCGCCAGCAGCCACGACAGGGGCTATGGCTACACCTTC. The chain uses TRBV4-3 and TRBJ1-2; TRBD1 matches 8 bases. The CDR3 has 13 amino acids. Germline trimming cut 3 bases from V and 4 bases from J; bases unmatched to any gene: 1. Germline CDR1 LGHNA, CDR2 YSLEER.

The gene calls are TRBV5-1 and TRBJ2-3; tentative D call: TRBD2 (5 bases). The CDR3 loop spans 15 amino acids. Germline loops: CDR1 SGHRS, CDR2 YFSETQ. Deletions cut 4 bases from V and 0 bases from J, with 12 bases between. For the CDR3, the DNA is TGCGCCAGCAGCCCTGAGCGGACTAGCACAGATACGCAGTATTTT. Its protein is CASSPERTSTDTQYF. Full variable domain (outside the CDR3, taken from reference TRBV5-1 and TRBJ2-3): KAGVTQTPRYLIKTRGQQVTLSCSPISGHRSVSWYQQTPGQGLQFLFEYFSETQRNKGNFPGRFSGRQFSNSRSEMNVSTLELGDSALYLCASSPERTSTDTQYFGPGTRLTVL.

The chain is built from TRBV9 and TRBJ2-2; 12 nucleotides align to TRBD2. V trimming: 3 bases; J trimming: 8 bases; junction bases outside the gene matches: 11. From germline, CDR1 is SGDLS and CDR2 YYNGEE. CDR3 length: 17 amino acids. CDR3 sequence: CASSARLAGVVRGELFF. The CDR3 nucleotides are TGTGCCAGCAGCGCGAGACTAGCGGGAGTAGTAAGAGGGGAGCTGTTTTTT.

This CDR3 reads CATLSPKREQYF. The CDR3 DNA reads as TGTGCCACTTTAAGCCCGAAGAGGGAGCAGTACTTC. The rearrangement joins TRBV19 to TRBJ2-7; D gene uncertain. CDR3 length: 12 amino acids. Trimming pared 10 bases from V and 7 bases from J, leaving 17 bases between. CDR1 and CDR2 (germline): LNHDA, SQIVND (reference sequence).

The V gene is TRBV27, the J gene TRBJ1-1; D not certain. Trimming removed 3 bases from V and 4 bases from J, with 9 bases in between. Germline assignment: CDR1 MNHEY and CDR2 SMNVEV (reference sequence). The CDR3 has 13 residues. The CDR3 nucleotides read TGTGCCAGCAGTTTCGGGGTTGGCACTGAAGCTTTCTTT. Protein product: CASSFGVGTEAFF.

The chain recombines TRBV9 with TRBJ2-7, with D perhaps matching TRBD2 (6 bases). CDR1 and CDR2 from the germline V gene are SGDLS and YYNGEE. The CDR3 runs to 13 residues. V lost 4 bases and J lost 9, with 17 bases in between. CDR3 nucleotides: TGTGCCAGCAGCCCGGGACTCCACGGGGCGCAGTACTTC. Translating it yields CASSPGLHGAQYF.

The chain has TRBV6-1 and TRBJ2-7; D possibly corresponds to TRBD1 (5 bases). The CDR3 consists of 14 residues. V shed 1 base and J shed 2 bases, with 9 bases lying between them. Germline assignment: CDR1 MNHNS and CDR2 SASEGT. CDR3 bases: TGTGCCAGCAGTGAAGTAGGGGTAACCTACGAGCAGTACTTC. Translated: CASSEVGVTYEQYF.

The chain employs TRBV28 and TRBJ1-1; possibly TRBD1 for D (5 bases). V gave up 0 bases and J gave up 0 bases, with 8 bases separating them. Germline CDR1 is MDHEN and CDR2 is SYDVKM. The CDR3 spans 15 residues. DNA of the CDR3: TGTGCCAGCAGTTTATGGGGGGGGTTGAACACTGAAGCTTTCTTT. This sequence encodes CASSLWGGLNTEAFF.

The rearrangement joins TRBV9 to TRBJ1-5, with D uncertain. Germline V gene data show CDR1 as SGDLS and CDR2 as YYNGEE. V shed 3 bases and J shed 5 bases, with 15 bases lying between them. The CDR3 has 15 amino acids. CDR3 loop: CASSGGSATDQPQHF. The CDR3 nucleotides are TGTGCCAGCAGCGGCGGGTCGGCTACGGATCAGCCCCAGCATTTT. The full variable domain, its missing parts supplied by reference TRBV9 and TRBJ1-5, is DSGVTQTPKHLITATGQRVTLRCSPRSGDLSVYWYQQSLDQGLQFLIQYYNGEERAKGNILERFSAQQFPDLHSELNLSSLELGDSALYFCASSGGSATDQPQHFGDGTRLSIL.